The clone carrying this TCR beta chain appeared once. The antigen is not known. The CDR3 totals 15 residues. Germline V gene data show CDR1 as MNHNS and CDR2 as SASEGT. V was trimmed by 2 bases and J by 4 bases, leaving 12 bases between them. All of the isolated RNA was reverse transcribed, so expressed TCRB transcripts were sequenced. Only in-frame clones appear in the TCRdb table, and some are missing; sequencing was by immunoSEQ multiplex PCR. The profile covers 550,000 to 850,000 clones, with 10% to 15% appearing a single time and 0.02% to 0.025% taken by the ten largest. This record comes from a study of beta chain features in type 1 diabetes. General observations from the study: A moderate, significant TCRB CDR3 shortening appeared in type 1 diabetes across four CD4+ subsets.

The specimen sequenced was naive CD4+ T cells from blood. The origin of this receptor is a man between 18 and 35 years old with type 1 diabetes. The gene calls are TRBV6-1 and TRBJ1-5, with D hard to call. CDR3 sequence reads: CASSERGSTNQPQHF. The CDR3 nucleotides are TGTGCCAGCAGTGAACGGGGTAGTACAAATCAGCCCCAGCATTTT.